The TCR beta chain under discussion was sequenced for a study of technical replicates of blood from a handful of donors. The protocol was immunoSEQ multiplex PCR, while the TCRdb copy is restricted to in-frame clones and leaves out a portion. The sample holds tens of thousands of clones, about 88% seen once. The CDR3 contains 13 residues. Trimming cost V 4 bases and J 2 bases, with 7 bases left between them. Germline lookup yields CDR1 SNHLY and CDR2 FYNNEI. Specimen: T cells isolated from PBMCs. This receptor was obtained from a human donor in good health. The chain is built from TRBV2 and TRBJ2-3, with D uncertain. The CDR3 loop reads CASSVQNTDTQYF. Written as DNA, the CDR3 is TGTGCCAGCAGTGTACAGAACACAGATACGCAGTATTTT. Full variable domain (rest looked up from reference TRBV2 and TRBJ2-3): EPEVTQTPSHQVTQMGQEVILRCVPISNHLYFYWYRQILGQKVEFLVSFYNNEISEKSEIFDDQFSVERPDGSNFTLKIRSTKLEDSAMYFCASSVQNTDTQYFGPGTRLTVL.